This T cell receptor (beta chain) was observed in a study of vaccination and CD4 T cells after COVID-19. Study-wide context: Some 10 convalescent cases were mild and one was severe, and all had been SARS-CoV-2 positive by nasal swab PCR.

Points from the study as a whole: Within the convalescent patients, spike mono-reactivity was found in 304 of 307 vaccine-specific clones.

Cultured CD4+ T cell DNA underwent sequencing with the Oncomine TCR Beta short-read assay. In TCRdb, the PCR reads were re-called with MiXCR into one record per CDR3 protein. The data show some 3,900 distinct CDR3 sequences, with roughly a fifth seen just once and around 17% held by the top ten. With respect to this clonotype: The antigen is unknown.

V was cut by 2 bases and J by 10 bases, with 17 bases left in between. The CDR3 runs to 14 residues. As for treatment: approximately nine-day PBMC culture with coronavirus spike peptide pools or control peptides (ViraFEST assay). This receptor was identified in a human donor who had recovered from COVID-19. Sequenced: CD4+ T cells from blood, cultured in vitro. The V gene is TRBV12-3 or TRBV12-4, the J gene TRBJ1-1; perhaps TRBD1 as D (5 bases). CDR3 in DNA: TGTGCCAGCAGTTTAACCTTGGACAACGGACGAGCTTTCTTT. It is translated as CASSLTLDNGRAFF.